This T cell receptor (beta chain) emerged from a study of blood T cells in healthy people across ages. Study summary: With template switching, about one barcoded beta molecule was captured per two T cells.

Study observations and caveats: Older age coincided with a roughly linear decline in TCR beta diversity per million T cells. Diversity estimates from one million T cells were considered underestimates.

In this sample, this clonotype turned up a few times. The target antigen is unknown. The CDR3 totals 15 residues. CDR1 SNHLY and CDR2 FYNNEI come from the germline V gene. V was trimmed by 4 bases and J by 2 bases, leaving 13 bases between them. The use of a sample-barcoded 5' primer and a J-beta primer mix characterized a second PCR of about 7 to 12 cycles. Each of the cDNA molecules was tagged by a template-switch adaptor with 12 random nucleotides. TCRdb redid the calling of the 5' RACE reads with MiXCR, one entry per CDR3 protein. The repertoire holds some 690,000 distinct CDR3 sequences, with 20% to 25% as singletons.

The TCR sequence derives from a man between 65 and 79 years old in good health. This chain joins TRBV2 and TRBJ2-3, with D perhaps TRBD1 (6 bases). The specimen sequenced was blood. CDR3 in amino acids: CASSGGPGLTDTQYF. In nucleotides, the CDR3 is TGTGCCAGCAGTGGGGGGCCTGGACTCACAGATACGCAGTATTTT. The full variable domain, completed using reference TRBV2 and TRBJ2-3, is EPEVTQTPSHQVTQMGQEVILRCVPISNHLYFYWYRQILGQKVEFLVSFYNNEISEKSEIFDDQFSVERPDGSNFTLKIRSTKLEDSAMYFCASSGGPGLTDTQYFGPGTRLTVL.